A selection of T cell receptor beta chains follows, all from one sample in a study of regulatory T cells in long-lasting Graves disease. MiXCR, applied by TCRdb to the multiplex PCR reads, yields one record per CDR3 protein. The sample holds about 620,000 distinct CDR3 sequences, 16% seen once. These data were also filed under a second study, of T cells in Graves' hyperthyroidism and ophthalmopathy.

Sequenced material: peripheral blood mononuclear cells (PBMCs), taken at new diagnosis, from a patient treated with antithyroid drugs. These receptors all stem from a woman aged 30 to 39 with Graves disease. CDR3s include the opening cysteine and the closing phenylalanine or tryptophan. A D gene is named only where the DNA matches it firmly. Size values are once, few and many counts, or a class for expanded clones, and some rows have none.

J gene: TRBJ2-2; clone size: -; D gene: -; V gene: TRBV2; CDR3 DNA: TGTGCCAGCAGTGACCTCAGGGCTAGGAACACCGGGGAGCTGTTTTTT; CDR3 protein: CASSDLRARNTGELFF
J gene: TRBJ2-5; clone size: -; D gene: TRBD1; V gene: TRBV6-2/TRBV6-3; CDR3 DNA: TGTGCCAGCAGTGACTTCTCCGGGACAGGGCGAGAGACCCAGTACTTC; CDR3 protein: CASSDFSGTGRETQYF
J gene: TRBJ2-1; clone size: few; D gene: TRBD2; V gene: TRBV24-1; CDR3 DNA: TGTGCCACCAGTGGCGGGAGATTTTATGAGCAGTTCTTC; CDR3 protein: CATSGGRFYEQFF
J gene: TRBJ2-1; clone size: few; D gene: TRBD2; V gene: TRBV3-1; CDR3 DNA: TGTGCCAGCAGCCCCCGTGGGGAACTAGCGAGCTCCTACAATGAGCAGTTCTTC; CDR3 protein: CASSPRGELASSYNEQFF
J gene: TRBJ1-1; clone size: many; D gene: -; V gene: TRBV12-3/TRBV12-4; CDR3 DNA: TGTGCCATCACTATCGTGAACACTGAAGCTTTCTTT; CDR3 protein: CAITIVNTEAFF
J gene: TRBJ2-1; clone size: few; D gene: -; V gene: TRBV7-2; CDR3 DNA: TGTGCCAGCAGCTTAGCCTTGGGGAACAATGAGCAGTTCTTC; CDR3 protein: CASSLALGNNEQFF
J gene: TRBJ2-3; clone size: -; D gene: TRBD1; V gene: TRBV9; CDR3 DNA: TGTGCCAGCAGCGCACCTGGGACAGGGAGGAATACGCAGTATTTT; CDR3 protein: CASSAPGTGRNTQYF
J gene: TRBJ2-1; clone size: many; D gene: TRBD1; V gene: TRBV6-5; CDR3 DNA: TGTGCCAGCAGTTACTCTGGGACAGGGTACAATGAGCAGTTCTTC; CDR3 protein: CASSYSGTGYNEQFF
J gene: TRBJ2-1; clone size: -; D gene: -; V gene: TRBV3-1; CDR3 DNA: TGTGCCAGCAGCCTAAGCGAGGGTTACAATGAGCAGTTCTTC; CDR3 protein: CASSLSEGYNEQFF
J gene: TRBJ2-7; clone size: few; D gene: -; V gene: TRBV7-9; CDR3 DNA: TGTGCCAGCAGCCGGGACAATCTTCGCGAGCAGTACTTC; CDR3 protein: CASSRDNLREQYF
J gene: TRBJ2-3; clone size: -; D gene: TRBD2; V gene: TRBV27; CDR3 DNA: TGTGCCAGCAGTTTATTATCGGGACTAGCGGGAGGTCAGAATGCAGATACGCAGTATTTT; CDR3 protein: CASSLLSGLAGGQNADTQYF
J gene: TRBJ2-1; clone size: many; D gene: TRBD1; V gene: TRBV28; CDR3 DNA: TGTGCCGCCCACGCAGGGACAGGGTTCAATGAGCAGTTCTTC; CDR3 protein: CAAHAGTGFNEQFF
J gene: TRBJ1-2; clone size: many; D gene: -; V gene: TRBV25-1; CDR3 DNA: TGTGCCAGCAGTGAATTAGGAAAGGACTTTAACTATGGCTACACCTTC; CDR3 protein: CASSELGKDFNYGYTF
J gene: TRBJ2-1; clone size: -; D gene: TRBD2; V gene: TRBV9; CDR3 DNA: TGTGCCAGCAGCTTCCGACCGACTAGCGGGCCCTACAATGAGCAGTTCTTC; CDR3 protein: CASSFRPTSGPYNEQFF
J gene: TRBJ2-5; clone size: many; D gene: -; V gene: TRBV6-5; CDR3 DNA: TGTGCCAGCAGTTACCCACGGACACCCAGGGAGGAGACCCAGTACTTC; CDR3 protein: CASSYPRTPREETQYF
J gene: TRBJ2-7; clone size: few; D gene: TRBD2; V gene: TRBV5-4; CDR3 DNA: TGTGCCAGCAGCCCGGGACTAGCGGGGGGTGAATCCTACGAGCAGTACTTC; CDR3 protein: CASSPGLAGGESYEQYF
J gene: TRBJ2-7; clone size: many; D gene: -; V gene: TRBV28; CDR3 DNA: TGTGCCAGCAGTTTTCCCCAGGTCTCCCTCTACGAGCAGTACTTC; CDR3 protein: CASSFPQVSLYEQYF
J gene: TRBJ1-4; clone size: few; D gene: TRBD1; V gene: TRBV7-2; CDR3 DNA: TGTGCCAGCAGCCCCCAAGGGACAGGAGGCGAAAAACTGTTTTTT; CDR3 protein: CASSPQGTGGEKLFF
J gene: TRBJ1-5; clone size: many; D gene: -; V gene: TRBV28; CDR3 DNA: TGTGCCAGCAGCACCACAGTTAGCAATCAGCCCCAGCATTTT; CDR3 protein: CASSTTVSNQPQHF
J gene: TRBJ2-1; clone size: few; D gene: TRBD1; V gene: TRBV18; CDR3 DNA: TGTGCCAGCTCAGCCATGGGACAGGGAGCTTACAATGAGCAGTTCTTC; CDR3 protein: CASSAMGQGAYNEQFF
J gene: TRBJ2-7; clone size: many; D gene: -; V gene: TRBV28; CDR3 DNA: TGTGCCAGCAGTTACGGGACGGGTACCTACGAGCAGTACTTC; CDR3 protein: CASSYGTGTYEQYF
J gene: TRBJ1-2; clone size: -; D gene: -; V gene: TRBV7-9; CDR3 DNA: TGTGCCAGCAGCTTATCGTCCGGCTACACCTTC; CDR3 protein: CASSLSSGYTF
J gene: TRBJ2-3; clone size: few; D gene: -; V gene: TRBV7-3; CDR3 DNA: TGTGCCAGCAGCTTCGGCGGGATAAGCACAGATACGCAGTATTTT; CDR3 protein: CASSFGGISTDTQYF
J gene: TRBJ2-3; clone size: few; D gene: -; V gene: TRBV10-1; CDR3 DNA: TGCGCCAGCAGTGACTACGGGAGTGGACCAGATACGCAGTATTTT; CDR3 protein: CASSDYGSGPDTQYF
J gene: TRBJ2-1; clone size: many; D gene: TRBD2; V gene: TRBV6-5; CDR3 DNA: TGTGCCAGCAGTTACTCGTCGCGAACTAGCGGGAGACTCAATGAGCAGTTCTTC; CDR3 protein: CASSYSSRTSGRLNEQFF
J gene: TRBJ2-5; clone size: -; D gene: -; V gene: TRBV7-3; CDR3 DNA: TGTGCCAGCAGCTCGAAGGACTATAGGGAGACCCAGTACTTC; CDR3 protein: CASSSKDYRETQYF
J gene: TRBJ2-1; clone size: few; D gene: -; V gene: TRBV25-1; CDR3 DNA: TGTGCCAGCAGTGATTATAGGGACTACAATGAGCAGTTCTTC; CDR3 protein: CASSDYRDYNEQFF
J gene: TRBJ2-1; clone size: -; D gene: -; V gene: TRBV7-6; CDR3 DNA: TGTGCCAGCAGCTTAGTTCGGGACAATGAGCAGTTCTTC; CDR3 protein: CASSLVRDNEQFF
J gene: TRBJ2-7; clone size: many; D gene: TRBD2; V gene: TRBV20-1; CDR3 DNA: TGCAGTGCTAGTATTCTAGCGGCCTACGAGCAGTACTTC; CDR3 protein: CSASILAAYEQYF
J gene: TRBJ1-4; clone size: -; D gene: -; V gene: TRBV2; CDR3 DNA: TGTGCCAGCAGTGAAGCGCGGCTTGGGACAAGCGCAAATGAAAAACTGTTTTTT; CDR3 protein: CASSEARLGTSANEKLFF
J gene: TRBJ1-4; clone size: many; D gene: -; V gene: TRBV7-9; CDR3 DNA: TGTGCCAGCAGCTTCGCGGCGCCAGGGGCCGGAAAACTGTTTTTT; CDR3 protein: CASSFAAPGAGKLFF
J gene: TRBJ2-2; clone size: -; D gene: TRBD2; V gene: TRBV3-1; CDR3 DNA: TGTGCCAGCAGCCCGACTAGCGGGAGGGGAGGTCACACCGGGGAGCTGTTTTTT; CDR3 protein: CASSPTSGRGGHTGELFF
J gene: TRBJ2-2; clone size: few; D gene: -; V gene: TRBV4-1; CDR3 DNA: TGCGCCAGCAGCCAGCTTGGGGTTATGAGCACCGGGGAGCTGTTTTTT; CDR3 protein: CASSQLGVMSTGELFF
J gene: TRBJ1-6; clone size: -; D gene: -; V gene: TRBV2; CDR3 DNA: TGTGCCAGCAGTCGCACCGAGAATCCACCCCTCCACTTT; CDR3 protein: CASSRTENPPLHF
J gene: TRBJ2-7; clone size: many; D gene: -; V gene: TRBV30; CDR3 DNA: TGTGCCTGGAGTGGAAAGGGTGAGCAGTACTTC; CDR3 protein: CAWSGKGEQYF
J gene: TRBJ2-1; clone size: -; D gene: TRBD2; V gene: TRBV10-3; CDR3 DNA: TGTGCCGTCACTAGCGGAGGGACTGATGAGCAGTTCTTC; CDR3 protein: CAVTSGGTDEQFF
J gene: TRBJ2-7; clone size: -; D gene: -; V gene: TRBV13; CDR3 DNA: TGTGCCAGCAGCAAAAGAGGTGTTAGGGGGTACGAGCAGTACTTC; CDR3 protein: CASSKRGVRGYEQYF
J gene: TRBJ1-4; clone size: -; D gene: -; V gene: TRBV20-1; CDR3 DNA: TGCAGTGCTAGAGGCCCTGGACAAGCTAATGAAAAACTGTTTTTT; CDR3 protein: CSARGPGQANEKLFF
J gene: TRBJ1-2; clone size: -; D gene: TRBD1; V gene: TRBV27; CDR3 DNA: TGTGCCAGCTCACCCGACAGGGTCAACTATGGCTACGCCTTC; CDR3 protein: CASSPDRVNYGYAF
J gene: TRBJ2-5; clone size: few; D gene: -; V gene: TRBV20-1; CDR3 DNA: TGCAGTGCAACCCGGGAAGATCATCAAGAGACCCAGTACTTC; CDR3 protein: CSATREDHQETQYF
J gene: TRBJ2-3; clone size: many; D gene: TRBD2; V gene: TRBV20-1; CDR3 DNA: TGCAGTGCTAGACCAGCCGGGACTAGCGGCACAGATACGCAGTATTTT; CDR3 protein: CSARPAGTSGTDTQYF
J gene: TRBJ2-2; clone size: -; D gene: TRBD2; V gene: TRBV20-1; CDR3 DNA: TGCAGTGCTAGAGTAGCGGGAGGGCCATCGGGGGAGCTGTTTTTT; CDR3 protein: CSARVAGGPSGELFF
J gene: TRBJ2-6; clone size: -; D gene: TRBD2; V gene: TRBV7-2; CDR3 DNA: TGTGCCAGCAGCTCGGGACTAGCGGGTAACTCTGGGGCCAACGTCCTGACTTTC; CDR3 protein: CASSSGLAGNSGANVLTF
J gene: TRBJ2-2; clone size: -; D gene: TRBD1; V gene: TRBV5-1; CDR3 DNA: TGCGCCACGGGACAGGGTGATGTCGGGGAGCTGTTTTTT; CDR3 protein: CATGQGDVGELFF
J gene: TRBJ2-7; clone size: few; D gene: TRBD2; V gene: TRBV9; CDR3 DNA: TGTGCCAGCAGCGTAGATGGCGGGAGAAGCGAGCAGTACTTC; CDR3 protein: CASSVDGGRSEQYF
J gene: TRBJ2-1; clone size: few; D gene: TRBD2; V gene: TRBV10-2; CDR3 DNA: TGCGCCAGCAGTCGGGGGACTAGTGGCAATGAGCAGTTCTTC; CDR3 protein: CASSRGTSGNEQFF
J gene: TRBJ1-5; clone size: few; D gene: TRBD1; V gene: TRBV3-1; CDR3 DNA: TGTGCCAGCAGCCTCCACAGGGGGCCAGATCAGCCCCAGCATTTT; CDR3 protein: CASSLHRGPDQPQHF
J gene: TRBJ2-7; clone size: many; D gene: TRBD1; V gene: TRBV6-1; CDR3 DNA: TGTGCCAGCAATCGGGACAGTATCCGGGAGCAGTACTTC; CDR3 protein: CASNRDSIREQYF
J gene: TRBJ2-1; clone size: -; D gene: TRBD2; V gene: TRBV19; CDR3 DNA: TGTGCCAGTAGCCATGTGGGTCGGGGAGGGAGTTCACGTTCCTACAATGAGCAGTTCTTC; CDR3 protein: CASSHVGRGGSSRSYNEQFF
J gene: TRBJ2-7; clone size: -; D gene: -; V gene: TRBV7-3; CDR3 DNA: TGTGCCAGCAGCTTAATGGCGCTAGAAAACCCGGAAGCCTACGAGCAGTACTTC; CDR3 protein: CASSLMALENPEAYEQYF
J gene: TRBJ2-2; clone size: many; D gene: -; V gene: TRBV30; CDR3 DNA: TGTGCCGTGGCCGGACGGACCTGGCCCGGGGAGCTGTTTTTT; CDR3 protein: CAVAGRTWPGELFF